The entry that follows covers one TCR beta chain sequence. Its recognized antigen is unknown. One base away there is no much larger clone; base qualities are not given. Each collaborating institution followed its own protocols to collect whole blood in K2EDTA tubes. Collaborator samples were shipped for TCRbeta analysis as frozen whole blood, isolated PBMCs, or DNA extracted from either sample type. Inclusive of the bounding cysteine and phenylalanine, the CDR3 is 13 residues long. Only the CDR3 portion is preserved as DNA: 39 bases, with reading frame beginning at the first base. From a lookup of the germline V gene, CDR1 and CDR2 are MDHEN and SYDVKM. Deletion took 5 bases off V and 5 bases off J, with a span of 9 bases between the germline ends. The immunoSEQ Assay, a bias-controlled multiplex PCR, was used to amplify TCRbeta CDR3 regions from genomic DNA. The paper's processing steps were these. Nucleated cell counts per sample were estimated from amplification of reference gene primers within the assay. Sequence reads were collapsed and filtered to measure the absolute abundance of every unique TCRbeta CDR3 rearrangement. Productive Simpson clonality was computed per sample as the square root of Simpson's diversity index over productive rearrangements. TCRdb holds this immuneACCESS table with in-frame rearrangements only. Some clones are missing; in checked studies, unresolved V genes explain under half, and the rest has no known cause. For V, J and clone size, that table is used; D and trimming come from the DNA. For this sample the table gives tens of thousands of clones, of which 74% were detected only once. The biggest ten clones account for roughly 27% of the sample.

This entry is derived from a study of blood T cell repertoires in COVID-19 (dated by TCRdb to 2018 to 2020). With respect to the entire study: Collaborator samples came from the United States, Italy and Spain and covered acute and convalescent phases of COVID-19. The material from the prospective study consisted of cDNA or gDNA derived from T cells, B-cell-depleted T cells, or PBMCs. The dataset comprised deeply sampled blood TCRbeta repertoires from subjects exposed to, actively infected with, or recovered from COVID-19. The repertoires were released in a freely available public database intended as a resource for research on the immune response to SARS-CoV-2. The samples were drawn from the first 160 participants of the ongoing ImmuneRACE study and from 1,254 subjects provided by 6 global collaborators. Nearly every sample came with metadata listing a de-identified subject ID, COVID-19 status, age in years and sex. Where HLA class I and class II types were available, the types were taken from metadata supplied by the sample provider, not from assay-based typing. What the research found in general, with its limitations: The quantity of clinical and demographic metadata differed by source and by participant and was supplied without curation.

The sequence joins TRBV28 to TRBJ2-2; no D segment can be confidently identified. Sequencing was done on a sample of peripheral blood. The receptor was derived from an elderly woman with acute or convalescent COVID-19. This receptor has the CDR3 CASSTLGTGELFF. The nucleotide sequence reads as follows: TGTGCCAGCAGTACACTCGGGACCGGGGAGCTGTTTTTT.